The 4 T cell receptor beta chains below were found in one sample sequenced in a study of breast tumors, draining lymph nodes, adjacent tissues. TCRdb redid the calling of the multiplex PCR reads with MiXCR, one entry per CDR3 protein. The sample contains 100,000 or so distinct CDR3 sequences, 21% of which appear only once. Breast cancer patients provided tissue from their axillary draining lymph nodes. Sequenced input: axillary lymph node tissue. The receptors were sampled from a female donor with breast cancer. Some clones in this sample may be carry-over from other donors' samples.

The table lists this clonotype with many counts. The rearrangement uses TRBV5-1 and TRBJ2-1; D gene unclear. Trimming removed 0 bases at V and 5 bases at J, with 12 bases between. In germline, CDR1 is SGHRS, CDR2 YFSETQ. CDR3 length equals 15 residues. In DNA form, the CDR3 reads TGCGCCAGCAGCTTGGCCTGGCAGATGAACAATGAGCAGTTCTTC. Its translation: CASSLAWQMNNEQFF.

Remarks on this clonotype: A read error is possible here, since a much larger clone lies one base away. This CDR3 is CASRPTSRKRYEQYF. The CDR3 nucleotides are TGTGCCAGCAGACCCACTAGCAGGAAAAGGTACGAGCAGTACTTC. V and J are TRBV28 and TRBJ2-7; TRBD2 might be the D (6 bases). This CDR3 is built from 15 residues. CDR1 is MDHEN and CDR2 is SYDVKM in the germline V gene. V shed 6 bases and J shed 4 bases, with 19 bases lying between them.

The rearrangement joins TRBV10-3 to TRBJ2-3; D gene ambiguous. Looked up from germline, CDR1 is ENHRY and CDR2 is SYGVKD. This CDR3 contains 13 residues. V lost 10 bases and J lost 6, with 17 bases in between. This CDR3 is CATPPLPTDTQYF. CDR3 DNA sequence: TGTGCCACCCCCCCACTTCCAACGGATACGCAGTATTTT.

The chain links TRBV19 to TRBJ2-2; 11 bases line up with TRBD2. The germline V gene has CDR1 LNHDA and CDR2 SQIVND (reference sequence). V was pared by 6 bases and J by 5 bases, with 8 bases of the junction left unmatched. The CDR3 is 16 residues long. This CDR3 is CASRELLAGGTGELFF. DNA of the CDR3: TGTGCCAGTAGGGAACTTCTAGCGGGAGGAACCGGGGAGCTGTTTTTT.